These 7 T cell receptor beta chains were all obtained from the same sample, sequenced in a study of T cells in Graves' hyperthyroidism and ophthalmopathy. From RNA transcripts, TCR beta CDR3 regions were amplified. With the HTBI primer set, the TCR CDR3 went through a first round of RT-PCR. TCRdb fed the multiplex PCR reads into MiXCR, producing one record per CDR3 protein. This table holds roughly 400,000 distinct CDR3 sequences, more than 15% found once. Sequencing input: blood. The receptors shown here come from a young woman with Graves' hyperthyroidism that later progressed to Graves' ophthalmopathy.

This clonotype is a singleton in its sample. This rearrangement joins TRBV7-9 to TRBJ2-1, with 13 positions matching TRBD2. The CDR3 runs 14 residues. V shed 8 bases, J shed 7 bases, and the junction held 5 bases outside the gene matches. Germline-derived CDR1 and CDR2 are SEHNR and FQNEAQ (reference sequence). CDR3 amino acids: CASGLAGEGNEQFF. The DNA for the CDR3 is TGTGCCAGCGGACTAGCGGGAGAGGGGAATGAGCAGTTCTTC. Looking up the rest from reference TRBV7-9 and TRBJ2-1 gives the full variable domain: DTGVSQNPRHKITKRGQNVTFRCDPISEHNRLYWYRQTLGQGPEFLTYFQNEAQLEKSRLLSDRFSAERPKGSFSTLEIQRTEQGDSAMYLCASGLAGEGNEQFFGPGTRLTVL.

This rearrangement joins TRBV20-1 to TRBJ1-4; no clear D gene. Germline values: CDR1 DFQATT, CDR2 SNEGSKA (reference sequence). The CDR3 length is 13 residues. The V end was cut by 4 bases, the J end by 8 bases, with 14 bases between. The CDR3: CSATRPEAEKLFF. CDR3 nucleotides: TGCAGTGCTACTCGACCCGAGGCCGAAAAACTGTTTTTT.

This clonotype turned up a few times. The chain employs TRBV15 and TRBJ1-5; D not certain. The CDR3 is 16 residues long. Germline loops: CDR1 LNHNV, CDR2 YYDKDF (reference sequence). V was cut by 0 bases and J by 5 bases, with 14 bases left in between. The CDR3 region has the DNA TGTGCCACCAGCAGAGATGGTATTTCCCGGGATCAGCCCCAGCATTTT. The encoded protein is CATSRDGISRDQPQHF.

A remark on this clonotype: A read error may explain this, as a much larger clone is one base away. The CDR3, as DNA: TGTGCCATCAGTGAGGAGGGGCTCCGGATCGGGGAGCTGTTTTTT. The encoded protein is CAISEEGLRIGELFF. The chain is built from TRBV10-3 and TRBJ2-2; the D gene could be TRBD1 or TRBD2 (5 bases each). V lost 2 bases and J 7 bases, leaving 14 bases between the germline ends. Germline loops: CDR1 ENHRY, CDR2 SYGVKD. The CDR3 has 15 amino acids.

This clonotype was found many times. The gene calls are TRBV7-2 and TRBJ1-2; tentative D call: TRBD1 (6 bases). The CDR3 loop spans 17 amino acids. The ends were cut back, 0 bases at V and 0 bases at J, with 14 bases in the middle. The V gene's germline CDR1 is SGHTA and CDR2 FQGNSA. CDR3 in DNA: TGTGCCAGCAGCTTAGCAGGACAGAACGAGGCTAACTATGGCTACACCTTC. Amino acid sequence: CASSLAGQNEANYGYTF.

This clonotype was detected ten times or more. This chain joins TRBV20-1 and TRBJ2-1; 11 positions agree with TRBD2. This CDR3 contains 16 residues. Germline values: CDR1 DFQATT, CDR2 SNEGSKA (reference sequence). Losses at the gene ends were 8 bases for V and 5 bases for J; bases not matched to a gene: 14. The CDR3 DNA follows: TGCAGTCCGAAAACTTGGGGACTAGCGGAGCACAATGAGCAGTTCTTC. Translated: CSPKTWGLAEHNEQFF.

V is TRBV27 and J is TRBJ2-7; D call uncertain. Per germline, CDR1 MNHEY and CDR2 SMNVEV (reference sequence). CDR3 size: 13 residues. V dropped 2 bases and J dropped 4 bases, with 9 bases sitting between them. CDR3 bases: TGTGCCAGCAGTTTAGGGAACGCTTACGAGCAGTACTTC. Its protein product is CASSLGNAYEQYF.